A single sample gave rise to the 22 T cell receptor beta chains below, sequenced in a study of shared clonotypes between healthy human individuals. Sequencing used immunoSEQ multiplex PCR; TCRdb keeps in-frame clones, though not all of them. The repertoire consists of approximately 720,000 clones, with 72% occurring once and the leading ten covering 1.8%. Sequenced material: memory CD4+ T cells sorted from blood. Indicated subset: CD45RA-negative fraction. The receptors stem from a woman between 25 and 40 years old in good health.

The chain links TRBV28 to TRBJ2-1; D ambiguous. The CDR3 contains 13 residues. Germline CDR1 and CDR2: MDHEN and SYDVKM. V lost 3 bases and J lost 6, with 9 bases in between. CDR3 DNA sequence: TGTGCCAGCAGTTTCGCAAAAGGCAATGAGCAGTTCTTC. The encoded protein is CASSFAKGNEQFF.

This chain connects TRBV7-7 to TRBJ1-1; D is unresolved. The ends were cut back, 2 bases at V and 3 bases at J, with 7 bases in the middle. The CDR3 extends over 13 amino acids. The germline CDR1 and CDR2 sequences are SSHAT and FNYEAQ (reference sequence). The DNA of the CDR3 is TGTGCCAGCAGCTTAAACGGGGACACTGAAGCTTTCTTT. Translation: CASSLNGDTEAFF.

The V gene is TRBV5-1, the J gene TRBJ1-4, with 9 bases matching TRBD1. This CDR3 is built from 16 residues. V trimming: 0 bases; J trimming: 4 bases; junction bases outside the gene matches: 4. Germline V gene lookup returns CDR1 SGHRS and CDR2 YFSETQ. DNA of the CDR3: TGCGCCAGCAGCTTGGGTACGGGACAGGGTAATGAAAAACTGTTTTTT. Translation gives CASSLGTGQGNEKLFF.

The chain employs TRBV7-6 and TRBJ2-5, with D hard to call. The CDR3 sequence is 13 residues long. Trimming removed 5 bases at V and 5 bases at J, with 12 bases between. Germline V CDR1 and CDR2: SGHVS, FNYEAQ. CDR3 nucleotides: TGTGCCAGCAGCCCGGGTTTGGGGGAGACCCAGTACTTC. It yields the protein CASSPGLGETQYF.

This chain connects TRBV5-1 to TRBJ2-3; no reliable D call. V gave up 0 bases and J gave up 2 bases, with 10 bases separating them. CDR1 is SGHRS, CDR2 YFSETQ, per germline. The CDR3 has 15 residues. CDR3 in DNA: TGCGCCAGCAGCTTGGAAATGGGCAACACAGATACGCAGTATTTT. This codes for CASSLEMGNTDTQYF.

This clone appeared a few times. The chain joins TRBV18 to TRBJ2-7; 7 bases match TRBD1. This CDR3 comprises 11 residues. The germline V gene encodes CDR1 KGHSH and CDR2 LQKENI. Trimming removed 5 bases from V and 8 bases from J; junction bases left unmatched: 3. The CDR3 reads CASSTTGKQYF. The CDR3 DNA follows: TGTGCCAGCTCAACGACAGGGAAGCAGTACTTC.

J is TRBJ1-1 and V is TRBV7-9; no reliable D call. This CDR3 has 10 residues. Germline V gives CDR1 SEHNR, CDR2 FQNEAQ (reference sequence). Trimming removed 4 bases at V and 7 bases at J, with 4 bases between. CDR3 region: CASSYYEAFF. In DNA, the CDR3 is TGTGCCAGCAGCTATTATGAAGCTTTCTTT. The full variable domain, in which reference TRBV7-9 and TRBJ1-1 provide the parts outside the CDR3, is DTGVSQNPRHKITKRGQNVTFRCDPISEHNRLYWYRQTLGQGPEFLTYFQNEAQLEKSRLLSDRFSAERPKGSFSTLEIQRTEQGDSAMYLCASSYYEAFFGQGTRLTVV.

V usage is TRBV30 and J usage is TRBJ1-3; D remains ambiguous. Trimming stripped 5 bases from V and 2 bases from J, with 4 bases between. The germline CDR1 and CDR2 sequences are GTSNPN and SVGIG (reference sequence). The CDR3 loop spans 11 amino acids. CDR3 DNA: TGTGCCTGGTTGACTGGAAACACCATATATTTT. It is translated as CAWLTGNTIYF. Complete variable domain (other parts from reference TRBV30 and TRBJ1-3): SQTIHQWPATLVQPVGSPLSLECTVEGTSNPNLYWYRQAAGRGLQLLFYSVGIGQISSEVPQNLSASRPQDRQFILSSKKLLLSDSGFYLCAWLTGNTIYFGEGSWLTVV.

V usage is TRBV28 and J usage is TRBJ2-6; 9 nucleotides line up with TRBD1. The ends lost 7 bases at V and 2 bases at J; junction bases unmatched: 9. CDR3 length: 17 amino acids. The germline gives CDR1 MDHEN, CDR2 SYDVKM. CDR3 DNA sequence: TGTGCCAGCACCCCGGGACAGGGAGGAACTGGGGCCAACGTCCTGACTTTC. Its translation: CASTPGQGGTGANVLTF.

A few counts support this clone. This sequence joins TRBV28 and TRBJ1-4, with 7 nucleotides matching TRBD1. V shed 3 bases, J shed 8 bases, and the junction held 3 bases outside the gene matches. This CDR3 spans 13 amino acids. Germline CDR1 and CDR2: MDHEN and SYDVKM. The CDR3 nucleotides read TGTGCCAGCAGTTTCCCGGACAGGGAAAAACTGTTTTTT. This translates into CASSFPDREKLFF.

V gene TRBV7-3 combines with J gene TRBJ2-2; 7 bases are a match to TRBD1. Germline CDR1 reads SGHTA; CDR2 reads FQGTGA. V lost 5 bases, J lost 7 bases, and 7 bases stayed unmatched. The CDR3 is 14 residues long. CDR3 sequence (DNA): TGTGCCAGCAGCCCATATGACAGGGTCGGGGAGCTGTTTTTT. Encoded protein: CASSPYDRVGELFF. The entire variable domain, with the rest obtained from reference TRBV7-3 and TRBJ2-2, is as follows: GAGVSQTPSNKVTEKGKYVELRCDPISGHTALYWYRQSLGQGPEFLIYFQGTGAADDSGLPNDRFFAVRPEGSVSTLKIQRTERGDSAVYLCASSPYDRVGELFFGEGSRLTVL.

This clone was seen only a few times. The chain carries TRBV11-2 and TRBJ2-7; D perhaps matches TRBD1 (7 bases). CDR3 length equals 15 residues. V lost 1 base, J lost 4 bases, and 14 bases lay in between. Germline CDR1 SGHAT, CDR2 FQNNGV. For the CDR3, the DNA is TGTGCCAGCAGCTTAGGTGGAGGGGGCGCGTACGAGCAGTACTTC. Translation: CASSLGGGGAYEQYF.

This clone was seen a few times. Additional DNA sequences in this sample encode the identical CDR3. This chain connects TRBV30 to TRBJ2-1, with D hard to call. This CDR3 region has 13 residues. The V end lost 0 bases, the J end lost 5 bases, and 8 bases lay between the germline ends. CDR1 is GTSNPN, CDR2 SVGIG, per germline (reference sequence). CDR3 sequence: CAWSVDGNNEQFF. CDR3 DNA: TGTGCCTGGAGTGTGGACGGAAACAATGAGCAGTTCTTC.

Ten or more counts support this clone. The chain is built from TRBV27 and TRBJ1-1; D gene unclear. V gave up 11 bases and J gave up 0 bases, with 10 bases separating them. Germline values: CDR1 MNHEY, CDR2 SMNVEV (reference sequence). The CDR3 covers 12 residues. The DNA for the CDR3 is TGTGCCGCGGGGAGAATGAACACTGAAGCTTTCTTT. It codes for CAAGRMNTEAFF.

The chain couples TRBV10-3 to TRBJ2-2; TRBD1 aligns across 8 bases. Losses at the gene ends were 10 bases for V and 0 bases for J; bases not matched to a gene: 7. The CDR3 length is 15 residues. The germline CDR1 and CDR2 sequences are ENHRY and SYGVKD. CDR3 nucleotides: TGTGCCAGCCGATTGGGACAGGCGAACACCGGGGAGCTGTTTTTT. Translated: CASRLGQANTGELFF.

This clone was observed a single time. The genes are TRBV5-6 and TRBJ2-5, with 8 nucleotides matching TRBD2. The CDR3 has 15 amino acids. Germline lookup yields CDR1 SGHDT and CDR2 YYEEEE. After removal of 2 bases from V and 3 bases from J, the junction contained 6 bases not matched to a gene. The CDR3 sequence: CASSFLQREKETQYF. The CDR3 region has the DNA TGTGCCAGCAGCTTTCTGCAGCGGGAGAAAGAGACCCAGTACTTC.

The J gene is TRBJ2-7, the V gene TRBV19, with 7 bases that match TRBD1. J was trimmed by 4 bases and V by 5 bases; bases with no gene match: 5. CDR1 and CDR2 (germline): LNHDA, SQIVND (reference sequence). The CDR3 contains 13 residues. The CDR3 reads CASSLDRMYEQYF. CDR3 nucleotides: TGTGCCAGTAGTCTGGACAGGATGTACGAGCAGTACTTC.

The V call is TRBV19, the J call TRBJ1-5; 9 nucleotides match TRBD1. CDR1 LNHDA and CDR2 SQIVND come from the germline V gene (reference sequence). CDR3 size: 15 residues. Trimming at V came to 5 bases and at J to 5 bases, leaving 7 bases not matched to a gene. Here the CDR3 reads CASSDQGQGDQPQHF. As DNA, the CDR3 is TGTGCCAGTAGTGACCAGGGACAGGGAGATCAGCCCCAGCATTTT.

There are a few counts of this clone. The V call is TRBV19, the J call TRBJ2-1, with D tentatively TRBD1 (6 bases). CDR1 LNHDA and CDR2 SQIVND come from the germline V gene (reference sequence). The V and J ends lost 4 bases and 5 bases respectively, with 18 bases between them. This CDR3 has 16 amino acids. The CDR3 bases are TGTGCCAGTAGTAACGCGACCGGGACAAGGAACAATGAGCAGTTCTTC. It encodes CASSNATGTRNNEQFF.

The rearrangement uses TRBV28 and TRBJ2-3; TRBD1 matches at 7 bases. In germline, CDR1 is MDHEN, CDR2 SYDVKM. After removal of 5 bases from V and 0 bases from J, the junction contained 8 bases not matched to a gene. This CDR3 has 16 amino acids. The CDR3 loop is CASSDEGGYSTDTQYF. The DNA of the CDR3 is TGTGCCAGCAGTGACGAAGGGGGCTATAGCACAGATACGCAGTATTTT.

This clone has just a few counts. The chain combines TRBV5-1 with TRBJ2-3; D is undetermined. CDR3 size: 14 residues. Trimming shortened V by 0 bases and J by 5 bases, and 10 bases separated the two germline ends. Germline CDR1 and CDR2: SGHRS and YFSETQ. CDR3 sequence (DNA): TGCGCCAGCAGCTTGGCACTCGCCCAAGATACGCAGTATTTT. It is translated as CASSLALAQDTQYF.

This clone occurred once. The chain recombines TRBV7-8 with TRBJ2-7; D remains ambiguous. Germline lookup yields CDR1 SGHVS and CDR2 FQNEAQ. The CDR3 contains 12 residues. V was shortened by 2 bases and J by 5 bases, with 7 bases between the two germline ends. The CDR3 DNA reads TGTGCCAGCAGCTTATCGATCCACGAGCAGTACTTC. Translation gives CASSLSIHEQYF.